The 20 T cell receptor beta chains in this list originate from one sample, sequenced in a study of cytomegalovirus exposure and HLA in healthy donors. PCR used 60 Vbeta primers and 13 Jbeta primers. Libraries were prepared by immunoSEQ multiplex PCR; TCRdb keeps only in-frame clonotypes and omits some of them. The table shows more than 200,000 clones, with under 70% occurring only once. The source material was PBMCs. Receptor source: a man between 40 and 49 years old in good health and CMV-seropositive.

The CDR3 spells CASSQLGAGVKETQYF. CDR3 DNA sequence: TGTGCCAGCAGCCAACTAGGGGCAGGGGTAAAAGAGACCCAGTACTTC. The rearrangement links TRBV7-7 to TRBJ2-5; a possible D gene is TRBD1 (6 bases). V was clipped by 5 bases and J by 3 bases, with 19 bases between them. Germline V gene sequence: CDR1 SSHAT, CDR2 FNYEAQ (reference sequence). The CDR3 loop spans 16 amino acids.

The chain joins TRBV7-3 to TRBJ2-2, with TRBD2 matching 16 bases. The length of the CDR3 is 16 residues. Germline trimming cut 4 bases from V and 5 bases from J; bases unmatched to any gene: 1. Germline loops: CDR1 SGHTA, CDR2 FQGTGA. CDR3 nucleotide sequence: TGTGCCAGCAGCTCGGGACTAGCGGGGGGGACCGGGGAGCTGTTTTTT. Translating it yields CASSSGLAGGTGELFF.

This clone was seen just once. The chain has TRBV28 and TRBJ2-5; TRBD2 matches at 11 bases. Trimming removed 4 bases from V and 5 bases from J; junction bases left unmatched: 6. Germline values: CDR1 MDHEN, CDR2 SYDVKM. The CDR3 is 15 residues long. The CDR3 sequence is CASSSRLAGWETQYF. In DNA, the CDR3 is TGTGCCAGCAGTTCCCGACTAGCGGGGTGGGAGACCCAGTACTTC. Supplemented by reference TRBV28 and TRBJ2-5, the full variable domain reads DVKVTQSSRYLVKRTGEKVFLECVQDMDHENMFWYRQDPGLGLRLIYFSYDVKMKEKGDIPEGYSVSREKKERFSLILESASTNQTSMYLCASSSRLAGWETQYFGPGTRLLVL.

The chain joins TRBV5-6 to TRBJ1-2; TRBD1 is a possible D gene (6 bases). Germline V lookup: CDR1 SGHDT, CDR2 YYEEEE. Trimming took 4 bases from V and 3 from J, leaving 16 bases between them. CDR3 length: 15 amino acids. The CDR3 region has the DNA TGTGCCAGCAGCCCGGGGGGCGGGGAGCACTATGGCTACACCTTC. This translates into CASSPGGGEHYGYTF. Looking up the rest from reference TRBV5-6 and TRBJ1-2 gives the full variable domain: DAGVTQSPTHLIKTRGQQVTLRCSPKSGHDTVSWYQQALGQGPQFIFQYYEEEERQRGNFPDRFSGHQFPNYSSELNVNALLLGDSALYLCASSPGGGEHYGYTFGSGTRLTVV.

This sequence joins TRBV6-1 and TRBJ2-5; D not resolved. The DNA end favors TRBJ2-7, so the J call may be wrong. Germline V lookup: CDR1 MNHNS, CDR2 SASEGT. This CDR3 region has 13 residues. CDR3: CASSLTRSYEQYF. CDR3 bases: TGTGCCAGCAGCCTGACGAGGTCCTACGAGCAGTACTTC.

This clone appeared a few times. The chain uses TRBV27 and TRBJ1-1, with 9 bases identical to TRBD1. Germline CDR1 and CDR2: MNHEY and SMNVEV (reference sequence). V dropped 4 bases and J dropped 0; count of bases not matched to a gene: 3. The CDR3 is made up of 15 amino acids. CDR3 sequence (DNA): TGTGCCAGCAGTTCCAGGACAGGGGTGAACACTGAAGCTTTCTTT. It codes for CASSSRTGVNTEAFF.

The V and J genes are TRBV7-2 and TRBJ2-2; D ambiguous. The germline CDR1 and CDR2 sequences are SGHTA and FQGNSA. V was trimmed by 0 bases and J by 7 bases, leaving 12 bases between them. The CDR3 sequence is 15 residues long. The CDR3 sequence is CASSLAWAAGGELFF. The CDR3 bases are TGTGCCAGCAGCTTAGCCTGGGCTGCAGGCGGGGAGCTGTTTTTT.

CDR3 DNA sequence: TGTGCCAGCAGCTTGAGAGGGACAGGGTACCCTGGAAACACCATATATTTT. Translated: CASSLRGTGYPGNTIYF. V gene TRBV5-6 combines with J gene TRBJ1-3, with 9 positions matching TRBD1. CDR1 is SGHDT and CDR2 is YYEEEE in the germline V gene. This CDR3 is built from 17 residues. Trimming cost V 1 base and J 2 bases; bases outside gene matches: 7.

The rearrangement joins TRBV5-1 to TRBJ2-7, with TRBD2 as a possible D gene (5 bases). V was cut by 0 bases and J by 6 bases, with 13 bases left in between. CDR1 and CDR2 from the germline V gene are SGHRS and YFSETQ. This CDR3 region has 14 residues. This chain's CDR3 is CASSLGLQRVEQYF. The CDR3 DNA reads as TGCGCCAGCAGCTTGGGATTACAGAGGGTCGAGCAGTACTTC. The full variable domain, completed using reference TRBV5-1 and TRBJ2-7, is KAGVTQTPRYLIKTRGQQVTLSCSPISGHRSVSWYQQTPGQGLQFLFEYFSETQRNKGNFPGRFSGRQFSNSRSEMNVSTLELGDSALYLCASSLGLQRVEQYFGPGTRLTVT.

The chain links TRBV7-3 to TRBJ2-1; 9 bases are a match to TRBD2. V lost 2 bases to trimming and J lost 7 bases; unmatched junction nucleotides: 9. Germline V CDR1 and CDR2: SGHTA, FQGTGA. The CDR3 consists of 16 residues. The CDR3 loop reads CASSLELAGGVNEQFF. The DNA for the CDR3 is TGTGCCAGCAGCTTAGAGTTGGCGGGGGGGGTGAATGAGCAGTTCTTC.

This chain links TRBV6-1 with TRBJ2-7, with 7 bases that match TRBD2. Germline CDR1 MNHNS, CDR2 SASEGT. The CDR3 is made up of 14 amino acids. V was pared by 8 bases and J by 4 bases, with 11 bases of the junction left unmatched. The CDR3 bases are TGTGCCAGCCTGACCGACGGGGGGAAATACGAGCAGTACTTC. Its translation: CASLTDGGKYEQYF.

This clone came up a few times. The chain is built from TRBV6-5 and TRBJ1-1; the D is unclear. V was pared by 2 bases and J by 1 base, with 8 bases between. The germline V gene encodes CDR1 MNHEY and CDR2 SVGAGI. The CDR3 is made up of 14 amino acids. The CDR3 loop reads CASSYGGWNTEAFF. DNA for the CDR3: TGTGCCAGCAGTTACGGCGGGTGGAACACTGAAGCTTTCTTT.

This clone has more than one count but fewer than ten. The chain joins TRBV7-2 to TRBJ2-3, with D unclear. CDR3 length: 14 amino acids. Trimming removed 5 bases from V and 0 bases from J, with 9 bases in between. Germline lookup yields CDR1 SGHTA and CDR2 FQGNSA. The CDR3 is CASSTRASTDTQYF. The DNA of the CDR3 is TGTGCCAGCAGCACCCGTGCGAGCACAGATACGCAGTATTTT. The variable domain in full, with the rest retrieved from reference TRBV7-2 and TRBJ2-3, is GAGVSQSPSNKVTEKGKDVELRCDPISGHTALYWYRQSLGQGLEFLIYFQGNSAPDKSGLPSDRFSAERTGGSVSTLTIQRTQQEDSAVYLCASSTRASTDTQYFGPGTRLTVL.

The CDR3 loop reads CASSPYRGNGEAFF. The CDR3 coding sequence is TGTGCCAGCTCACCCTACAGGGGTAACGGTGAAGCTTTCTTT. The V call is TRBV18, the J call TRBJ1-1; 7 bases line up with TRBD1. V lost 3 bases to trimming and J lost 7 bases; unmatched junction nucleotides: 8. Germline V gene sequence: CDR1 KGHSH, CDR2 LQKENI. This CDR3 contains 14 residues. The full variable domain, completed using reference TRBV18 and TRBJ1-1, is NAGVMQNPRHLVRRRGQEARLRCSPMKGHSHVYWYRQLPEEGLKFMVYLQKENIIDESGMPKERFSAEFPKEGPSILRIQQVVRGDSAAYFCASSPYRGNGEAFFGQGTRLTVV.

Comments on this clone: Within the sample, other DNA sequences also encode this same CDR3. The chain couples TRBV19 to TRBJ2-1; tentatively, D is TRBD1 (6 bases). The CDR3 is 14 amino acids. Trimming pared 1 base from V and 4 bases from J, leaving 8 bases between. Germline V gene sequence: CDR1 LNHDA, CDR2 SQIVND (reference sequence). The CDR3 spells CASSIGTDYNEQFF. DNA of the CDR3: TGTGCCAGTAGTATAGGGACAGATTACAATGAGCAGTTCTTC.

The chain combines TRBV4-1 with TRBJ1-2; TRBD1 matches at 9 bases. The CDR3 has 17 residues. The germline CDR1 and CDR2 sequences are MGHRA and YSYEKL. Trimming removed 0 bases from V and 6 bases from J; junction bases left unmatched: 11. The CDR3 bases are TGCGCCAGCAGCCAAGATTCGTACGGACAGGGGAGGGATGGCTACACCTTC. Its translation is CASSQDSYGQGRDGYTF.

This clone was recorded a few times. CDR3: CASSMGGPEAFF. CDR3 nucleotide sequence: TGTGCCAGTAGTATGGGGGGACCTGAAGCTTTCTTT. The V and J genes are TRBV19 and TRBJ1-1; D possibly corresponds to TRBD1 (5 bases). The CDR3 has 12 residues. Trimming pared 3 bases from V and 6 bases from J, leaving 8 bases between. Germline lookup yields CDR1 LNHDA and CDR2 SQIVND (reference sequence).

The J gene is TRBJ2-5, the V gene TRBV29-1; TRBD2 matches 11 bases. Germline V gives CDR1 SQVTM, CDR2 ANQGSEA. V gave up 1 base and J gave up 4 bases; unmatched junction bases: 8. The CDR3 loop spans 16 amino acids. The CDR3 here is CSVEVGGSGGGETQYF. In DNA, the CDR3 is TGCAGCGTTGAAGTAGGGGGTAGCGGGGGGGGAGAGACCCAGTACTTC.

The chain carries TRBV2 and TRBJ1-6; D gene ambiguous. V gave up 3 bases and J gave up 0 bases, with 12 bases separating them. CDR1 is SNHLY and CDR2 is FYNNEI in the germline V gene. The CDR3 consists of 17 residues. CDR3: CASSDRVAGSYNSPLHF. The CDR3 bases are TGTGCCAGCAGTGATCGCGTCGCAGGCTCCTATAATTCACCCCTCCACTTT.

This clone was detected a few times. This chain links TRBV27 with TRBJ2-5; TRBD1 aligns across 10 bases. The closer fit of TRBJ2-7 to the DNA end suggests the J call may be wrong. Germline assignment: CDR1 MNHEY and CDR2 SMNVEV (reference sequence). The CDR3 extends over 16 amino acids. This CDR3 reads CASSSSVGDRGNEQYF. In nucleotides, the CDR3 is TGTGCCAGCAGTTCCTCTGTCGGGGACAGGGGAAACGAGCAGTACTTC.